Here is one TCR beta chain with its context. CDR3 length: 14 residues. Deletions cut 7 bases from V and 0 bases from J, with 9 bases between. Germline loops: CDR1 MNHNS, CDR2 SASEGT. The assay was immunoSEQ multiplex PCR, and TCRdb's table has in-frame clones only and misses some. Of 70,000 to 100,000 clones in the sample, about 93% were seen once. This sample is part of a study of T cell changes during pregnancy in multiple sclerosis. The chain couples TRBV6-1 to TRBJ2-2; a weak D match, TRBD1 (5 bases). The material sequenced was peripheral blood, taken in the first trimester of pregnancy. This receptor was obtained from a female donor with multiple sclerosis, enrolled in a pregnancy study. The CDR3 DNA follows: TGTGCCAGCATCGGACATCCGAACACCGGGGAGCTGTTTTTT. Its translation is CASIGHPNTGELFF.